Given below is one T cell receptor beta chain in context. A sample-barcoded 5' primer and a J-beta primer mix were used in a second PCR of roughly 7 to 11 cycles. TCRdb analysed the 5' RACE reads with MiXCR anew, one entry per CDR3 protein. The sample comprises fewer than 2,000,000 distinct CDR3 sequences, about 35% of which are singletons, and approximately 10% rests with the top ten. This record belongs to a study of blood T cells in healthy people across ages. Germline CDR1 is KGHDR and CDR2 is SFDVKD. The CDR3 spans 15 residues. V lost 5 bases and J lost 6, with 18 bases in between. The sequenced sample consisted of blood. The chain links TRBV24-1 to TRBJ2-5; TRBD1 is a possible D gene (7 bases). The TCR comes from a woman in her twenties or thirties in good health. The CDR3 reads CATSAPTGRMQTQYF. CDR3 DNA: TGTGCCACCAGTGCCCCGACAGGGAGGATGCAGACCCAGTACTTC.